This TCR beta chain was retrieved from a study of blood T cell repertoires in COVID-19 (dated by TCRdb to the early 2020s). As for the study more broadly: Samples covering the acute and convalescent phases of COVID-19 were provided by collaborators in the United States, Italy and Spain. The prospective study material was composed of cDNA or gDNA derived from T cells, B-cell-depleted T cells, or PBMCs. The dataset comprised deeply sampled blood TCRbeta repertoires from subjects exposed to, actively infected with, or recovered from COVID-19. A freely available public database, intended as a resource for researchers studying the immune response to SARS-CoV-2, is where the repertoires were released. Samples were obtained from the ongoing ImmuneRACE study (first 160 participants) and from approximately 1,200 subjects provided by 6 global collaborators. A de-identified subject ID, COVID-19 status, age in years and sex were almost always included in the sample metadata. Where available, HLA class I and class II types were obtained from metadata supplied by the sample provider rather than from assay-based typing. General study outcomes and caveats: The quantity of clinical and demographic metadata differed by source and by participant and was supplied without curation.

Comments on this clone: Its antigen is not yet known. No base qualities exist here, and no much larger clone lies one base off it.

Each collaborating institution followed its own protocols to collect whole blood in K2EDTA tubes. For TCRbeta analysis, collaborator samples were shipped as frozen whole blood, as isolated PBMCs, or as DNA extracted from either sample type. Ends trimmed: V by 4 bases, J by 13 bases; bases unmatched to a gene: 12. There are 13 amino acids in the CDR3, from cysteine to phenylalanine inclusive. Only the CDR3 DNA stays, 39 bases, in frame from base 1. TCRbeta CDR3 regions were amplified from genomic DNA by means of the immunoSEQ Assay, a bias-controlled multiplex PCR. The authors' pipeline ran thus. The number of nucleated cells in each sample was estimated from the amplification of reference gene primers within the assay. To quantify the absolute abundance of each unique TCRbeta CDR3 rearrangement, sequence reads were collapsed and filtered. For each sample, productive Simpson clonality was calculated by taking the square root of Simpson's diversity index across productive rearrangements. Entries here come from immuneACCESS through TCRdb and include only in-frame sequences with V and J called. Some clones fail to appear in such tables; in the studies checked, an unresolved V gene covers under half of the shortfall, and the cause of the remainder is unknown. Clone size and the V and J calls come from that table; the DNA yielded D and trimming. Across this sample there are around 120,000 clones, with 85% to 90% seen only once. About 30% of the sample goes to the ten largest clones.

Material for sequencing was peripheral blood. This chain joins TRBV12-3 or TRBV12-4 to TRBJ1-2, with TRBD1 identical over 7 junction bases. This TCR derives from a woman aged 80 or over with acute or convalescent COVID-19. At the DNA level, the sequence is TGTGCCAGCAGTTCCCGGGACAGCCGAATCGTCACCTTC. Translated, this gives CASSSRDSRIVTF.